This is a list of T cell receptor beta chains from one sample in a study of long-term antiretroviral therapy in people with HIV. Generated by immunoSEQ multiplex PCR, the TCRdb table keeps only in-frame clones and is missing some. The sample carries fewer than 35,000 clones, 97% recorded once. Sample: unsorted PBMCs, taken 6.9 years after starting antiretroviral therapy. These receptors were obtained from a man aged 30 to 45 with HIV. Each CDR3 is given with its conserved first and last residue. A D gene is named only where the DNA matches it firmly. A clone size is listed for some rows: how often the clone was seen (once, few, many), or a class if it is expanded.

j_call,d_call,cdr3_length,clone_size,v_call,cdr3_aa,cdr3_nt
TRBJ2-7,NA,14,NA,TRBV7-2,CASSLAGGSYEQYF,TGTGCCAGCAGCTTAGCGGGGGGTTCCTACGAGCAGTACTTC
TRBJ1-5,TRBD1,14,NA,TRBV2,CASNPTGDNQPQHF,TGTGCCAGCAACCCGACAGGGGACAATCAGCCCCAGCATTTT
TRBJ2-2,NA,14,NA,TRBV6-1,CASREDIETGELFF,TGTGCCAGCAGAGAAGACATCGAAACCGGGGAGCTGTTTTTT
TRBJ2-1,NA,14,few,TRBV19,CASSIVGDTTEQFF,TGTGCCAGTAGTATAGTAGGAGACACAACCGAGCAGTTCTTC
TRBJ2-7,TRBD2,15,NA,TRBV7-3,CASSLTGVAGVEQYF,TGTGCCAGCAGCTTAACTGGGGTAGCGGGAGTCGAGCAGTACTTC
TRBJ2-3,NA,15,NA,TRBV4-1,CASSQVGDPTDTQYF,TGCGCCAGCAGCCAAGTCGGGGACCCCACAGATACGCAGTATTTT
TRBJ1-1,NA,14,once,TRBV6-5,CASKKRGLNTEAFF,TGTGCCAGCAAGAAGAGGGGCCTGAACACTGAAGCTTTCTTT
TRBJ2-3,TRBD2,14,once,TRBV30,CAWSPGLAGGTQYF,TGTGCCTGGAGCCCGGGACTAGCGGGAGGTACGCAGTATTTT
TRBJ2-5,NA,14,NA,TRBV11-2,CASSLGGGGETQYF,TGTGCCAGCAGCTTAGGGGGAGGAGGAGAGACCCAGTACTTC
TRBJ2-7,NA,14,NA,TRBV2,CASSQLGQTYEQYF,TGTGCCAGCAGTCAGCTAGGCCAGACCTACGAGCAGTACTTC
TRBJ2-5,NA,11,NA,TRBV6-5,CASTLRGAQYF,TGTGCCAGCACCCTTCGCGGAGCCCAGTACTTC
TRBJ1-5,TRBD1,17,NA,TRBV30,CAWSGTGVDVVFFTQHF,TGTGCCTGGAGTGGGACAGGGGTGGACGTGGTCTTCTTTACCCAGCATTTT
TRBJ2-1,TRBD2,13,NA,TRBV9,CASSVAGRNEQFF,TGTGCCAGCAGCGTGGCCGGGAGGAATGAGCAGTTCTTC
TRBJ2-3,NA,13,NA,TRBV5-4,CASSLGITDTQYF,TGTGCCAGCAGCTTGGGGATTACAGATACGCAGTATTTT
TRBJ1-1,NA,14,NA,TRBV30,CAWSLYRENTEAFF,TGTGCCTGGAGTCTTTACAGAGAGAACACTGAAGCTTTCTTT
TRBJ2-1,NA,15,NA,TRBV13,CASSSLKRSYNEQFF,TGTGCCAGCAGCTCACTTAAACGATCCTACAATGAGCAGTTCTTC
TRBJ1-1,NA,13,NA,TRBV7-9,CASSRVSNTEAFF,TGTGCCAGCTCGAGGGTATCGAACACTGAAGCTTTCTTT
TRBJ2-2,NA,14,NA,TRBV7-2,CASSLVGLGGELFF,TGTGCCAGCAGCTTAGTTGGCCTGGGCGGGGAGCTGTTTTTT
TRBJ2-7,TRBD1,13,NA,TRBV6-6,CASSTGVGYEQYF,TGTGCCAGCAGTACAGGGGTAGGGTACGAGCAGTACTTC
TRBJ2-1,TRBD2,17,NA,TRBV4-3,CASSLLVGTSGSEEQFF,TGCGCCAGCAGCCTCCTTGTCGGGACTAGCGGGAGTGAAGAGCAGTTCTTC
TRBJ2-7,NA,14,NA,TRBV6-1,CASSEGAASYEQYF,TGTGCCAGCAGTGAAGGGGCGGCTAGCTACGAGCAGTACTTC
TRBJ1-5,NA,11,NA,TRBV21-1,CASEKIQPQHF,TGTGCCAGCGAGAAGATTCAGCCCCAGCATTTT
TRBJ1-5,NA,16,NA,TRBV19,CASSPGGGVGNQPQHF,TGTGCCAGTAGTCCGGGCGGAGGGGTTGGCAATCAGCCCCAGCATTTT
TRBJ1-1,NA,14,NA,TRBV4-2,CASSRRGGDTEAFF,TGTGCCAGCAGCCGCCGAGGGGGGGACACTGAAGCTTTCTTT
TRBJ2-5,NA,12,NA,TRBV6-5,CASSYSQETQYF,TGTGCCAGCAGTTACTCCCAAGAGACCCAGTACTTC
TRBJ2-1,NA,19,NA,TRBV4-2,CASSQVTGWTGVSYNEQFF,TGTGCCAGCAGCCAAGTTACAGGGTGGACGGGAGTCTCCTACAATGAGCAGTTCTTC
TRBJ2-3,NA,18,NA,TRBV21-1,CASSKDGRSPCSTDTQYF,TGTGCCAGCAGCAAAGACGGGAGGAGCCCCTGTAGCACAGATACGCAGTATTTT
TRBJ1-4,TRBD1,12,NA,TRBV15,CATSSGQGRLFF,TGTGCCACCAGCTCAGGACAGGGGCGGCTGTTTTTT
TRBJ1-1,NA,16,NA,TRBV1,CTSSRLIRGEYTEAFF,TGCACCAGCAGCCGCCTGATCAGGGGCGAGTACACTGAAGCTTTCTTT
TRBJ1-4,NA,17,NA,TRBV7-9,CASSIPVGLGVNEKLFF,TGTGCCAGCAGCATTCCGGTGGGATTGGGAGTTAATGAAAAACTGTTTTTT
TRBJ1-6,NA,12,NA,TRBV5-6,CASSLPNSPLHF,TGTGCCAGCAGCTTGCCGAATTCACCCCTCCACTTT